This is a list of T cell receptor beta chains from one sample in a study of CD8+ T cells in alopecia areata. Measured with immunoSEQ multiplex PCR; TCRdb has only the in-frame clones, and not every one. The top ten hold under 15% of the sample, which has more than 140,000 clones, more than 85% seen once. This specimen was CD8+ T cells sorted from blood, taken at week 4, from a patient treated with tofacitinib. The origin of the receptors is a human donor with alopecia areata. The CDR3 runs from the conserved cysteine through the conserved F or W. Fields, in order: V gene, clone size, D gene, J gene, CDR3 length, CDR3 protein, CDR3 DNA. A D gene is named only where the DNA matches it firmly. Expanded clones are given a class, and other clones once, few, many or no size at all.

TRBV4-1	once	NA	TRBJ1-3	15	CASSQDSERADTIYF	TGCGCCAGCAGCCAAGATTCGGAAAGAGCCGACACCATATATTTT
TRBV10-1	NA	TRBD1	TRBJ2-1	19	CASSEFAGTGKSSYNEQFF	TGCGCCAGCAGTGAGTTTGCCGGGACAGGGAAAAGCTCCTACAATGAGCAGTTCTTC
TRBV4-1	NA	NA	TRBJ2-2	12	CASRRGTGELFF	TGCGCCAGCAGACGCGGCACCGGGGAGCTGTTTTTT
TRBV25-1	once	TRBD1	TRBJ2-5	14	CASSTGGPQETQYF	TGTGCCAGTTCAACAGGGGGCCCCCAAGAGACCCAGTACTTC
TRBV7-9	few	TRBD2	TRBJ2-7	14	CASSSGTSFLEQYF	TGTGCCAGCAGCTCCGGGACTAGCTTCCTCGAGCAGTACTTC
TRBV4-1	NA	TRBD1	TRBJ2-5	12	CASGWTGKHQYF	TGCGCCAGCGGATGGACAGGGAAGCACCAGTACTTC
TRBV14	once	TRBD1	TRBJ1-2	15	CASSQERTGVDGYTF	TGTGCCAGCAGCCAAGAACGGACAGGGGTAGATGGCTACACCTTC
TRBV29-1	NA	NA	TRBJ2-7	10	CSVISYEQYF	TGCAGCGTCATTAGCTACGAGCAGTACTTC
TRBV5-1	NA	NA	TRBJ1-1	15	CASSRSSGELPEAFF	TGCGCCAGCAGCCGCAGTTCCGGGGAGCTCCCTGAAGCTTTCTTT
TRBV6-6	NA	NA	TRBJ1-1	13	CASSYGGITEAFF	TGTGCCAGCAGTTATGGAGGTATCACTGAAGCTTTCTTT
TRBV27	NA	TRBD1	TRBJ1-1	14	CASSLTAGGSEAFF	TGTGCCAGCAGTTTAACCGCAGGGGGCTCTGAAGCTTTCTTT
TRBV15	NA	TRBD1	TRBJ1-1	13	CATSQGGATEAFF	TGTGCCACCAGTCAGGGGGGGGCCACTGAAGCTTTCTTT
TRBV27	NA	NA	TRBJ2-6	14	CASSSLTGANVLTF	TGTGCCAGCAGTTCCCTCACTGGGGCCAACGTCCTGACTTTC
TRBV9	NA	TRBD2	TRBJ2-3	15	CASSASGGGTDTQYF	TGTGCCAGCAGCGCGAGCGGGGGGGGCACAGATACGCAGTATTTT
TRBV25-1	NA	NA	TRBJ2-1	13	CASSVTGFNEQFF	TGTGCCAGCAGTGTAACAGGGTTCAATGAGCAGTTCTTC
TRBV6-5	NA	NA	TRBJ2-1	14	CASSYSSRMEEQFF	TGTGCCAGCAGTTACTCGAGTCGCATGGAGGAGCAGTTCTTC
TRBV29-1	NA	NA	TRBJ2-7	12	CSAKDRPYEQYF	TGCAGCGCTAAAGACAGGCCCTACGAGCAGTACTTC
TRBV30	NA	TRBD2	TRBJ2-7	12	CAWSVKRGEQYF	TGTGCCTGGAGTGTAAAGCGGGGCGAGCAGTACTTC
TRBV29-1	once	NA	TRBJ2-1	16	CSVVDREVLGYNEQFF	TGCAGCGTTGTTGACCGGGAAGTCTTAGGGTACAATGAGCAGTTCTTC
TRBV7-9	NA	NA	TRBJ1-1	14	CASSLAPGGTEAFF	TGTGCCAGCAGCTTGGCCCCCGGAGGGACTGAAGCTTTCTTT
TRBV2	NA	NA	TRBJ1-4	16	CASSASRRTTNEKLFF	TGTGCCAGCAGCGCTTCCAGACGGACAACTAATGAAAAACTGTTTTTT
TRBV29-1	NA	NA	TRBJ1-1	14	CSVPPRRENTEAFF	TGCAGCGTTCCACCCCGGCGGGAGAACACTGAAGCTTTCTTT
TRBV29-1	once	TRBD1	TRBJ2-7	13	CSVCRDSSYEQYF	TGCAGCGTTTGTCGGGACAGCTCCTACGAGCAGTACTTC
TRBV10-3	NA	TRBD1	TRBJ1-2	15	CAISETDRLDYGYTF	TGTGCCATCAGTGAGACGGACAGGCTCGATTATGGCTACACCTTC
TRBV9	NA	NA	TRBJ1-2	15	CASSAADETQGGYTF	TGTGCCAGCAGCGCCGCCGACGAGACCCAAGGGGGCTACACCTTC
TRBV9	NA	NA	TRBJ1-5	13	CASSRGNNQPQHF	TGTGCCAGCAGCCGAGGGAACAATCAGCCCCAGCATTTT
TRBV19	NA	NA	TRBJ1-1	14	CASSIEGRGPEAFF	TGTGCCAGTAGTATTGAGGGCAGGGGCCCTGAAGCTTTCTTT
TRBV7-6	NA	NA	TRBJ2-5	13	CASSLQGPGAQYF	TGTGCCAGCAGCTTACAGGGGCCAGGGGCCCAGTACTTC
TRBV4-1	NA	NA	TRBJ2-7	15	CASSQETGSSYEQYF	TGCGCCAGCAGCCAAGAAACAGGAAGCTCCTACGAGCAGTACTTC
TRBV27	NA	NA	TRBJ1-2	14	CASSFGAGIYGYTF	NA
TRBV7-8	NA	NA	TRBJ2-2	14	CASSPQVTGGELFF	TGTGCCAGCAGCCCACAAGTGACCGGCGGGGAGCTGTTTTTT